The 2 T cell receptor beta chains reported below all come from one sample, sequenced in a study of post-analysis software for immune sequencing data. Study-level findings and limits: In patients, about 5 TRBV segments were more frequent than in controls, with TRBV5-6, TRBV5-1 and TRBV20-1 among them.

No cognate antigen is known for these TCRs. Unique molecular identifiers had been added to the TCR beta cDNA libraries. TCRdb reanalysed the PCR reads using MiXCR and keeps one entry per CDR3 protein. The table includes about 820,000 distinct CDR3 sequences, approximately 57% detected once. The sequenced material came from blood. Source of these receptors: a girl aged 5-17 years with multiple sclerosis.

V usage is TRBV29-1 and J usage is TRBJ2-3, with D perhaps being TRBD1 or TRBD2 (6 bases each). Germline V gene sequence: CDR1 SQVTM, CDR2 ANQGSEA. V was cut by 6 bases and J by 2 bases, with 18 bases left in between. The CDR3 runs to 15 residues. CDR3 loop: CSVPPLRGPTDTQYF. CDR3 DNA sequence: TGCAGCGTCCCCCCCCTCCGGGGGCCCACAGATACGCAGTATTTT.

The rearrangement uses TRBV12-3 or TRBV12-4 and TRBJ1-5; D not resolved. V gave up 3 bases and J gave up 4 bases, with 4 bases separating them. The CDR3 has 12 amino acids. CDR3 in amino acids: CASSFDNQPQHF. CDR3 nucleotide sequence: TGTGCCAGCAGTTTCGATAATCAGCCCCAGCATTTT.